This TCR beta chain is drawn from a study of blood T cell repertoires in COVID-19 (dated by TCRdb to the early 2020s). Background on the whole study: Collaborator samples came from the United States, Italy and Spain and covered acute and convalescent phases of COVID-19. The prospective study material was composed of cDNA or gDNA derived from T cells, B-cell-depleted T cells, or PBMCs. The dataset comprised deeply sampled blood TCRbeta repertoires from subjects exposed to, actively infected with, or recovered from COVID-19. The repertoires were released in a freely available public database meant as a resource for research on the immune response to SARS-CoV-2. Samples came from the ongoing ImmuneRACE study (first 160 participants) plus 1,254 subjects from 6 global collaborators. Nearly every sample came with metadata listing a de-identified subject ID, COVID-19 status, age in years and sex. HLA class I and class II types, where available, came from metadata supplied by the sample provider rather than from assay-based typing. General study outcomes and caveats: How much clinical and demographic metadata was included differed by source and by participant, and the metadata was provided uncurated.

Turning to this clone: Its recognized antigen is unknown. There are no base qualities to consult, and no much larger clone falls within one base.

Each collaborating institution followed its own protocols to collect whole blood in K2EDTA tubes. For TCRbeta analysis, collaborator samples were shipped as frozen whole blood, as isolated PBMCs, or as DNA extracted from either sample type. The immunoSEQ Assay, a bias-controlled multiplex PCR, was used to amplify TCRbeta CDR3 regions from genomic DNA. In the original analysis: Within the assay, amplification of reference gene primers was used to estimate how many nucleated cells each sample contained. Sequence reads were collapsed and filtered to measure the absolute abundance of every unique TCRbeta CDR3 rearrangement. For each sample, productive Simpson clonality was calculated as the square root of Simpson's diversity index over productive rearrangements. Drawn from immuneACCESS, this table holds only the in-frame rearrangements with V and J called that TCRdb kept. Clones are partly lost; checked studies trace under half to an unresolved V gene and leave the rest unexplained. V and J calls plus clone size are reproduced from that table; the DNA served to infer D and trimming. The table for this sample lists approximately 230,000 clones; roughly 83% of them were counted only once. The top ten hold roughly 9.8% of the sample.

The CDR3 goes from the cysteine to the phenylalanine over 16 residues. Just CDR3 DNA is preserved here, 48 bases in frame from base 1. CDR1 and CDR2 were assigned from the germline V gene as MNHNS and SASEGT. The V end loses 0 bases and the J end loses 9 bases, and a stretch of 15 bases separates them. Sequencing was carried out using peripheral blood. The sequence was obtained from an elderly man with acute or convalescent COVID-19. This sequence uses TRBV6-1 and TRBJ1-6; a weak D assignment points to TRBD1 (6 bases agree). The DNA sequence is given as TGTGCCAGCAGTGAAGCTGGGACCAAGGGGGTTTCACCCCTCCACTTT. Its translation reads: CASSEAGTKGVSPLHF.